A single sample is the source of the 4 T cell receptor beta chains below, sequenced in a study of T cell responses to AZD1222 COVID-19 vaccine. Data came from immunoSEQ multiplex PCR; TCRdb stores just in-frame clones and leaves some out. This table has roughly 130,000 clones, 80% to 90% appearing once. Sample: peripheral blood, taken on day 0 of AZD1222 vaccination. The receptors stem from an adult in good health.

This sequence joins TRBV4-2 and TRBJ1-2; the D gene is possibly TRBD1 (6 bases). V was pared by 0 bases and J by 3 bases, with 11 bases between. This CDR3 comprises 15 residues. Germline V gene data show CDR1 as LGHNA and CDR2 as YNFKEQ. CDR3 in DNA: TGTGCCAGCAGCCAAGAGGCAGGGGTCGACTATGGCTACACCTTC. Its translation is CASSQEAGVDYGYTF.

V and J are TRBV24-1 and TRBJ2-5; 7 bases map to TRBD1. Germline V gene lookup returns CDR1 KGHDR and CDR2 SFDVKD. Trimming took 7 bases from V and 4 from J; bases not matched to a gene: 8. This CDR3 is built from 14 residues. CDR3 bases: TGTGCCACCAGCCAAACAGGGGCAGGAGAGACCCAGTACTTC. This translates into CATSQTGAGETQYF.

This clone was counted once. V usage is TRBV5-4 and J usage is TRBJ1-3, with a tentative D call TRBD1 (5 bases). V was cut by 0 bases and J by 0 bases, with 13 bases left in between. The CDR3 loop spans 17 amino acids. Germline CDR1 and CDR2: SGHNT and YYREEE (reference sequence). CDR3 residues: CASSLANRGGSGNTIYF. CDR3 DNA: TGTGCCAGCAGCTTGGCTAACCGCGGGGGCTCTGGAAACACCATATATTTT.

V usage is TRBV4-2 and J usage is TRBJ1-2; no definite D call. V lost 1 base, J lost 2 bases, and 8 bases lay in between. The CDR3 is made up of 14 amino acids. The germline V gene has CDR1 LGHNA and CDR2 YNFKEQ. The CDR3 here is CASSQGASNYGYTF. The CDR3 nucleotides are TGTGCCAGCAGCCAAGGCGCGTCCAACTATGGCTACACCTTC.